This T cell receptor (beta chain) was retrieved from a study of identical twins. Overall study findings and caveats: Beta out-of-frame sequences displayed a weaker excess of sharing between twins. Instead of following the same donors, the conclusions were based on cross-sectional statistical analysis. Invariant MAIT and iNKT cells are populations that could partly confound zero-insertion analyses.

A universal primer binding site was introduced by template switching. The final cDNA contained unique molecular identifiers. Via MiXCR, TCRdb re-called the 5' RACE reads, giving one row per CDR3 protein. The repertoire holds 550,000 to 700,000 distinct CDR3 sequences, with 9.5% to 10% as singletons. Germline values: CDR1 MGHDK, CDR2 SYGVNS. With V trimmed by 4 bases and J by 6 bases, 12 bases remained unmatched. This CDR3 is built from 18 residues. Concerning this clonotype itself: Its cognate antigen is unknown.

These data were likewise used in another study, on yellow fever vaccine responses in identical twins.

This sequence joins TRBV25-1 and TRBJ2-1, with TRBD2 matching over 13 bases. Material for sequencing was PBMCs. This sequence was found in a woman in her late teens or twenties in good health. The CDR3 reads CASSGRTSGSRSVNEQFF. In nucleotides, the CDR3 is TGTGCCAGCAGTGGTCGGACTAGCGGGAGCAGGTCGGTCAATGAGCAGTTCTTC.